This passage covers 32 T cell receptor beta chains from one sample sequenced in a study of blood T cell repertoires in COVID-19 (dated by TCRdb to the early 2020s). Library method: the immunoSEQ multiplex PCR assay. TCRdb's version of the immuneACCESS table is confined to in-frame rearrangements and falls short of the full clone set. An unresolved V gene accounts for under half of the shortfall where checked; the remainder is of unknown origin. The sample table lists fewer than 350,000 clones, 88% of them with a count of one. 9.4% of the sample comes from the top ten. Sequenced material: peripheral blood. The source is a man between 18 and 29 years old with active or convalescent COVID-19.

The rearrangement links TRBV28 to TRBJ2-3; maybe TRBD1 (7 bases). This CDR3 has 15 amino acids. The germline gives CDR1 MDHEN, CDR2 SYDVKM. V lost 5 bases and J 2 bases, leaving 14 bases between the germline ends. DNA of the CDR3: TGTGCCAGCAGTAAGGGCAGGGGGGCCACAGATACGCAGTATTTT. Translating gives CASSKGRGATDTQYF.

This chain uses TRBV18 with TRBJ1-2; 8 positions agree with TRBD1. Losses at the gene ends were 4 bases for V and 2 bases for J; bases not matched to a gene: 9. CDR3 size: 16 residues. Germline V gives CDR1 KGHSH, CDR2 LQKENI. CDR3 bases: TGTGCCAGCTCACAGGGGCGGACAGGGAAGAACTATGGCTACACCTTC. This encodes CASSQGRTGKNYGYTF.

To note about this clone: At one of its ends the junction is not consistent with the germline gene, which may arise from a read error. The chain uses TRBV19 and TRBJ1-1; TRBD1 aligns across 7 bases. Germline V lookup: CDR1 LNHDA, CDR2 SQIVND (reference sequence). The CDR3 runs 15 residues. The CDR3 DNA is TGTGCCAGTAGTACAGGGGGGATACTGAACATTGAAGCTTTCTTT. Its translation is CASSTGGILNIEAFF.

The chain recombines TRBV11-2 with TRBJ2-1; 11 bases match TRBD2. This CDR3 is 15 amino acids long. Germline V gene lookup returns CDR1 SGHAT and CDR2 FQNNGV. The ends lost 5 bases at V and 8 bases at J; junction bases unmatched: 8. This chain's CDR3 is CASSPRLAGIYEQFF. The CDR3 nucleotides are TGTGCCAGCAGCCCCCGACTAGCGGGGATCTATGAGCAGTTCTTC.

This clone was recorded once. The chain links TRBV7-9 to TRBJ1-1, with D perhaps matching TRBD1 (6 bases). Trimming took off 3 bases at V and 7 bases at J, with 15 bases between the two ends. Germline V gene data show CDR1 as SEHNR and CDR2 as FQNEAQ (reference sequence). This CDR3 has 14 residues. The DNA of the CDR3 is TGTGCCAGCAGCTTGAGAGACCCCAGGGGTGAAGCTTTCTTT. Amino acids: CASSLRDPRGEAFF.

The chain uses TRBV7-9 and TRBJ1-1, with TRBD1 matching 11 bases. Germline CDR1 reads SEHNR; CDR2 reads FQNEAQ (reference sequence). V was clipped by 4 bases and J by 3 bases; unmatched bases: 16. CDR3 length: 19 amino acids. CDR3 coding DNA: TGTGCCAGCAGCTCCCTCCCAGGACAGGGGGCCGGTGGGGACACTGAAGCTTTCTTT. It yields the protein CASSSLPGQGAGGDTEAFF.

The rearrangement uses TRBV19 and TRBJ1-5, with a weak D call TRBD1 (5 bases). Germline assignment: CDR1 LNHDA and CDR2 SQIVND (reference sequence). This CDR3 is built from 15 residues. Trimming stripped 3 bases from V and 6 bases from J, with 15 bases between. This chain's CDR3 is CASSIWEGSRQPQHF. The CDR3 DNA sequence: TGTGCCAGTAGTATCTGGGAGGGGAGTCGTCAGCCCCAGCATTTT. The full variable domain, its missing parts supplied by reference TRBV19 and TRBJ1-5, is DGGITQSPKYLFRKEGQNVTLSCEQNLNHDAMYWYRQDPGQGLRLIYYSQIVNDFQKGDIAEGYSVSREKKESFPLTVTSAQKNPTAFYLCASSIWEGSRQPQHFGDGTRLSIL.

This sequence joins TRBV19 and TRBJ2-1; D possibly corresponds to TRBD1 (6 bases). Germline V gene lookup returns CDR1 LNHDA and CDR2 SQIVND (reference sequence). The CDR3 runs 15 residues. Trimming pared 1 base from V and 4 bases from J, leaving 11 bases between. The CDR3 protein is CASSIAGAPYNEQFF. CDR3 DNA sequence: TGTGCCAGTAGTATAGCAGGGGCGCCTTACAATGAGCAGTTCTTC.

V gene TRBV19 combines with J gene TRBJ2-1; the D gene is possibly TRBD2 (6 bases). Germline CDR1 reads LNHDA; CDR2 reads SQIVND (reference sequence). This CDR3 comprises 14 residues. The germline V and J ends were trimmed by 8 bases and 2 bases, with 13 bases remaining between them. This CDR3 is CASSGTFPYNEQFF. CDR3 nucleotides: TGTGCCAGTTCGGGGACTTTCCCCTACAATGAGCAGTTCTTC.

The gene calls are TRBV5-4 and TRBJ2-5; 7 nucleotides line up with TRBD2. V shed 0 bases and J 2 bases; nucleotides not matched to a gene: 4. Germline lookup yields CDR1 SGHNT and CDR2 YYREEE (reference sequence). The CDR3 totals 15 residues. The CDR3 DNA reads as TGTGCCAGCAGCTTGGCGGGACTACCTCAAGAGACCCAGTACTTC. Amino acids: CASSLAGLPQETQYF.

V is TRBV10-3 and J is TRBJ2-3, with a tentative D call TRBD2 (5 bases). The CDR3 has 13 amino acids. Looked up from germline, CDR1 is ENHRY and CDR2 is SYGVKD. Between the trimmed V and J ends, which lost 4 bases and 10 bases, there was a span of 15 bases. CDR3 nucleotide sequence: TGTGCCATCAGTGGGGTCGGAGTGAGGGCGCAGTATTTT. Protein: CAISGVGVRAQYF.

This sequence joins TRBV9 and TRBJ2-2, with D possibly TRBD1 on 7 matching bases. Germline loops: CDR1 SGDLS, CDR2 YYNGEE. Trimming shortened V by 0 bases and J by 4 bases, and 10 bases separated the two germline ends. The CDR3 spans 15 residues. CDR3 nucleotides: TGTGCCAGCAGCGTAGCAGGGGGAGGCACCGGGGAGCTGTTTTTT. Translation gives CASSVAGGGTGELFF.

This clone was seen a few times. This CDR3 is CASGSGRANGYTF. CDR3 nucleotides: TGTGCCAGCGGCTCGGGCAGGGCGAATGGCTACACCTTC. J is TRBJ1-2 and V is TRBV12-3 or TRBV12-4; D possibly corresponds to TRBD1 (5 bases). V lost 8 bases to trimming and J lost 6 bases, with 16 bases between them. The CDR3 loop spans 13 amino acids.

This chain uses TRBV15 with TRBJ2-1; D gene ambiguous. Per germline, CDR1 LNHNV and CDR2 YYDKDF (reference sequence). V lost 0 bases and J 9 bases, leaving 12 bases between the germline ends. The CDR3 covers 14 residues. CDR3 residues: CATSRDLVAGEQFF. CDR3 coding DNA: TGTGCCACCAGCAGAGATCTGGTAGCTGGTGAGCAGTTCTTC.

The CDR3 sequence: CASSFRLGSTEAFF. DNA for the CDR3: TGCGCCAGCAGCTTCAGGCTGGGGAGCACTGAAGCTTTCTTT. The chain carries TRBV4-3 and TRBJ1-1; D gene ambiguous. Trimming left V 5 bases short and J 4 bases short, with 14 bases between. Germline V lookup: CDR1 LGHNA, CDR2 YSLEER. The CDR3 totals 14 residues.

The chain carries TRBV4-1 and TRBJ1-6; D perhaps matches TRBD1 (6 bases). Germline V CDR1 and CDR2: MGHRA, YSYEKL. Trimming took off 1 base at V and 9 bases at J, with 16 bases between the two ends. The CDR3 has 16 residues. The CDR3 sequence is CASSQVFLQGGSPLHF. The CDR3 DNA reads as TGCGCCAGCAGCCAAGTTTTTTTACAGGGCGGTTCACCCCTCCACTTT.

This clone was seen a single time. J is TRBJ2-2 and V is TRBV7-6; TRBD2 might be the D (6 bases). Germline CDR1 reads SGHVS; CDR2 reads FNYEAQ. The CDR3 covers 16 residues. V lost 0 bases, J lost 4 bases, and 12 bases lay in between. This CDR3 reads CASSLAEGAATGELFF. For the CDR3, the DNA is TGTGCCAGCAGCTTAGCGGAGGGCGCGGCCACCGGGGAGCTGTTTTTT.

The chain links TRBV19 to TRBJ1-2; TRBD1 agrees at 8 bases. The CDR3 has 15 amino acids. Germline V gene lookup returns CDR1 LNHDA and CDR2 SQIVND (reference sequence). Germline trimming cut 2 bases from V and 2 bases from J; bases unmatched to any gene: 4. The CDR3 here is CASSIRTGTNYGYTF. The CDR3 nucleotides read TGTGCCAGTAGTATACGGACAGGGACAAACTATGGCTACACCTTC.

The V gene is TRBV5-6, the J gene TRBJ1-2; perhaps TRBD1 as D (6 bases). Per the germline V gene, CDR1 is SGHDT and CDR2 is YYEEEE. V was pared by 0 bases and J by 9 bases, with 9 bases between. The CDR3 consists of 12 residues. The DNA for the CDR3 is TGTGCCAGCAGCTTGGGACAGGTCCGCTACACCTTC. This sequence encodes CASSLGQVRYTF.

The chain has TRBV19 and TRBJ1-2; tentative D call: TRBD1 (5 bases). V lost 1 base to trimming and J lost 4 bases, with 13 bases between them. The CDR3 has 15 residues. The germline gives CDR1 LNHDA, CDR2 SQIVND (reference sequence). CDR3 sequence (DNA): TGTGCCAGTAGTATAGGGCAGGGTCCTGTCTATGGCTACACCTTC. Residues: CASSIGQGPVYGYTF.

This clone was found a few times. The gene calls are TRBV18 and TRBJ2-7; a weak D match, TRBD1 (5 bases). Germline-derived CDR1 and CDR2 are KGHSH and LQKENI. The V end lost 8 bases, the J end lost 0 bases, and 17 bases lay between the germline ends. This CDR3 region has 15 residues. The CDR3 DNA reads as TGTGCCAGCCACGTATCAGGTAGGGGCTCCTACGAGCAGTACTTC. Residues: CASHVSGRGSYEQYF.

A remark on this clone: This sample includes further DNA sequences coding for the same CDR3. V usage is TRBV7-9 and J usage is TRBJ1-2; 7 bases are shared with TRBD1. Per germline, CDR1 SEHNR and CDR2 FQNEAQ (reference sequence). V lost 1 base to trimming and J lost 4 bases; unmatched junction nucleotides: 0. The CDR3 covers 13 residues. DNA of the CDR3: TGTGCCAGCAGCTTAGGGACAGGCTATGGCTACACCTTC. It translates to CASSLGTGYGYTF.

This chain connects TRBV5-1 to TRBJ1-1, with 8 bases matching TRBD1. Germline loops: CDR1 SGHRS, CDR2 YFSETQ. The junction had 4 bases not matched to a gene; V was cut back by 9 bases and J by 0 bases. CDR3 length equals 13 residues. CDR3 nucleotides: TGCGCCACCTCGACAGGGGTGAACACTGAAGCTTTCTTT. It specifies CATSTGVNTEAFF.

CDR3 bases: TGTGCCAGCATTAGCGGCTCCTACAATGAGCAGTTCTTC. Its protein is CASISGSYNEQFF. The chain uses TRBV27 and TRBJ2-1, with D possibly being TRBD2 (6 bases). The germline V gene has CDR1 MNHEY and CDR2 SMNVEV (reference sequence). V lost 7 bases and J 0 bases, leaving 7 bases between the germline ends. This CDR3 contains 13 residues.

The rearrangement joins TRBV6-5 to TRBJ1-5, with 7 bases identical to TRBD1. The ends lost 6 bases at V and 4 bases at J; junction bases unmatched: 6. Germline lookup yields CDR1 MNHEY and CDR2 SVGAGI. The CDR3 has 14 amino acids. The CDR3 reads CASRQGTANQPQHF. CDR3 nucleotides: TGTGCCAGCAGACAGGGGACAGCTAATCAGCCCCAGCATTTT.

This chain uses TRBV9 with TRBJ1-2, with a possible D match to TRBD1 (6 bases). Germline lookup yields CDR1 SGDLS and CDR2 YYNGEE. V shed 3 bases and J shed 1 base, with 13 bases lying between them. There are 15 residues in the CDR3. CDR3 nucleotides: TGTGCCAGCAGCGCCACGGGGGGCGTTAACTATGGCTACACCTTC. Translation: CASSATGGVNYGYTF.

In this sample, this clone turned up once. The chain employs TRBV2 and TRBJ2-5; TRBD1 might be the D (6 bases). Germline CDR1 is SNHLY and CDR2 is FYNNEI. The CDR3 loop spans 15 amino acids. The V gene lost 1 base and the J gene lost 4 bases, with 13 bases spanning the gap. The CDR3 DNA follows: TGTGCCAGCAGTGAAGGGGGACAAGGCGGAGAGACCCAGTACTTC. This translates into CASSEGGQGGETQYF.

This chain links TRBV6-2 or TRBV6-3 with TRBJ2-1; 10 nucleotides line up with TRBD2. The CDR3 contains 15 residues. CDR1 and CDR2 (germline): MNHEY, SVGEGT. Unmatched junction bases numbered 7, after V lost 5 bases and J lost 6 bases. CDR3 amino acids: CASSQLAGRSNEQFF. The CDR3 bases are TGTGCCAGCAGTCAACTAGCGGGGAGGTCCAATGAGCAGTTCTTC.

The J gene is TRBJ2-1, the V gene TRBV19; 12 bases map to TRBD2. The CDR3 extends over 17 amino acids. Trimming took 7 bases from V and 10 from J; bases not matched to a gene: 17. The germline V gene encodes CDR1 LNHDA and CDR2 SQIVND (reference sequence). The chain's CDR3 is CASTPRLLAGGRGEQFF. The CDR3 nucleotides read TGTGCCAGTACACCCCGCCTTCTAGCGGGGGGGCGGGGGGAGCAGTTCTTC. The variable domain in full, completed from reference TRBV19 and TRBJ2-1, reads DGGITQSPKYLFRKEGQNVTLSCEQNLNHDAMYWYRQDPGQGLRLIYYSQIVNDFQKGDIAEGYSVSREKKESFPLTVTSAQKNPTAFYLCASTPRLLAGGRGEQFFGPGTRLTVL.

The chain has TRBV7-2 and TRBJ2-3, with TRBD2 identical over 10 bases. This CDR3 has 15 residues. After removal of 4 bases from V and 3 bases from J, the junction contained 4 bases not matched to a gene. Germline V lookup: CDR1 SGHTA, CDR2 FQGNSA. CDR3 loop: CASSSRTSGTDTQYF. CDR3 nucleotides: TGTGCCAGCAGCTCCCGGACTAGCGGAACAGATACGCAGTATTTT.

This rearrangement joins TRBV21-1 to TRBJ1-4. TRBV21-1 is assigned pseudogene status. This CDR3 contains 18 residues. CDR3 DNA: TGTGCCAGCAGCAAATTTTATGGGCAGGGAGGCTTTAACGAAAAACTGTTTTTT. Encoded protein: CASSKFYGQGGFNEKLFF.

This sequence joins TRBV7-9 and TRBJ1-2; a weak D match, TRBD1 (5 bases). The CDR3 totals 14 residues. Germline V gene data show CDR1 as SEHNR and CDR2 as FQNEAQ (reference sequence). Trimming stripped 5 bases from V and 2 bases from J, with 12 bases between. The CDR3 DNA reads TGTGCCAGCAGCATAACCACAGGAAACTATGGCTACACCTTC. Translating it yields CASSITTGNYGYTF.